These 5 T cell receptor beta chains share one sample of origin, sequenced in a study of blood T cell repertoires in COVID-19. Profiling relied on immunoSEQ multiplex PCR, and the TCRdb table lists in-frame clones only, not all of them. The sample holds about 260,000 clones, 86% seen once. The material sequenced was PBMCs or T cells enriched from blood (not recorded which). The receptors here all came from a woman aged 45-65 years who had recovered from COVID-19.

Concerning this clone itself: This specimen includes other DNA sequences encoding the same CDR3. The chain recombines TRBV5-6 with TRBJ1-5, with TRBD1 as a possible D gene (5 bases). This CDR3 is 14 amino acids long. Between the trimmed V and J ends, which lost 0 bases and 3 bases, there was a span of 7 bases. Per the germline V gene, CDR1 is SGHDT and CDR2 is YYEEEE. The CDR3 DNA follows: TGTGCCAGCAGCTTGGGACAGCTCAATCAGCCCCAGCATTTT. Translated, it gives CASSLGQLNQPQHF.

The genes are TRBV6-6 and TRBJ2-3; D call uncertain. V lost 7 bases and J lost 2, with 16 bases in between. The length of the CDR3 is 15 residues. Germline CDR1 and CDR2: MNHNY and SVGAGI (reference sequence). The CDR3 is CASTYQPGTTDTQYF. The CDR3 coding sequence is TGTGCCAGCACGTACCAACCGGGTACCACAGATACGCAGTATTTT.

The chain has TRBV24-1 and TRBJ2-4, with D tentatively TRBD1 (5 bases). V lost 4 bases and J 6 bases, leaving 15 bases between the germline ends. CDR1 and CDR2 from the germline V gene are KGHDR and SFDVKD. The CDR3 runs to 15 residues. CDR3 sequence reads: CATSDHLAQGNIQYF. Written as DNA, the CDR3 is TGTGCCACCAGTGACCACCTGGCGCAGGGAAACATTCAGTACTTC.

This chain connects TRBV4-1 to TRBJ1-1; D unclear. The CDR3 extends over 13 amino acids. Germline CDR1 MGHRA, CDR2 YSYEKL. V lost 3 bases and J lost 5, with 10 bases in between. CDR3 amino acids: CASSHGEKTEAFF. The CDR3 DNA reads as TGCGCCAGCAGCCACGGAGAGAAAACTGAAGCTTTCTTT.

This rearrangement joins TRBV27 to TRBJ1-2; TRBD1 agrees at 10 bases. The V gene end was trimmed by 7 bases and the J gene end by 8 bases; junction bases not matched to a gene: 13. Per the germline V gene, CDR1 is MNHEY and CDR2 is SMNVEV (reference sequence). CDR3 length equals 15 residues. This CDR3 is CASTTAGTGVRGYTF. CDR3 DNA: TGTGCCAGCACCACTGCCGGGACAGGGGTAAGAGGCTACACCTTC.